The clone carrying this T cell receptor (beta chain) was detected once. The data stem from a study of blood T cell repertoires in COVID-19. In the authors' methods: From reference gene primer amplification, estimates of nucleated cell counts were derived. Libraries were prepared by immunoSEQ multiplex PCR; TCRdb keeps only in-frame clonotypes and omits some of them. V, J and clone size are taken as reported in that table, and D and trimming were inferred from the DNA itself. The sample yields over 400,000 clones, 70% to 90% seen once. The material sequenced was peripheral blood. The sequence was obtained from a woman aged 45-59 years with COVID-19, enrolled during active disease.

CDR3 coding DNA: TGCGCCAGCAAGGGGGACCTAAACACCGGGGAGCTGTTTTTT. Translation: CASKGDLNTGELFF. This chain connects TRBV5-1 to TRBJ2-2, with a possible D match to TRBD1 (6 bases). Trimming took 6 bases from V and 2 from J, leaving 11 bases between them. The germline CDR1 and CDR2 sequences are SGHRS and YFSETQ. The CDR3 runs to 14 residues. The whole variable domain, remainder taken from reference TRBV5-1 and TRBJ2-2, is KAGVTQTPRYLIKTRGQQVTLSCSPISGHRSVSWYQQTPGQGLQFLFEYFSETQRNKGNFPGRFSGRQFSNSRSEMNVSTLELGDSALYLCASKGDLNTGELFFGEGSRLTVL.